These T cell receptor beta chains were read from a single sample in a study of CD8 T cells in ankylosing spondylitis. TCRdb redid the calling of the 5' RACE reads with MiXCR, one entry per CDR3 protein. The sample contains about 330,000 distinct CDR3 sequences, less than 9.5% of which appear only once. Specimen: blood, either unsorted or a sorted T cell fraction (not recorded which). These receptors originate from a male donor with ankylosing spondylitis. Both conserved end residues are part of each CDR3. A D gene is named only where the DNA matches it firmly. Clone size, where shown, is once, few, many, or a class for clones that have expanded.

d_gene,abundance,v_gene,j_gene,CDR3nt,CDR3aa
.,.,TRBV19,TRBJ2-7,TGTGCCAGTAGTAAGGCTAGCGATTCCCGCCTCCGTAGCGAGCAGTACTTC,CASSKASDSRLRSEQYF
.,.,TRBV20-1,TRBJ2-5,TGCAGTGCTCTCGGGGAGGTGGGGGAGACCCAGTACTTC,CSALGEVGETQYF
.,.,TRBV19,TRBJ2-2,TGTGCCAGTAGTATTGGGTGGAACACCGGGGAGCTGTTTTTT,CASSIGWNTGELFF
.,many,TRBV2,TRBJ1-5,TGTGCCAGCAGTCCTCACCATCGGCCCCCCCAGCATTTT,CASSPHHRPPQHF
.,many,TRBV7-9,TRBJ2-1,TGTGCCAGCCTTGGGGGTACCTACAATGAGCAGTTCTTC,CASLGGTYNEQFF
.,many,TRBV6-2/TRBV6-3,TRBJ1-5,TGTGCCAGCAGTTACGGGTTTAGGCAGGGCGGCAATCAGCCCCAGCATTTT,CASSYGFRQGGNQPQHF
.,.,TRBV27,TRBJ2-6,TGTGCCAGCAGTTTATGGGGGACTGGGGCCAACGTCCTGACTTTC,CASSLWGTGANVLTF
.,.,TRBV19,TRBJ2-1,TGTGCCAGTAGTAGAGCTAGCGTCTGGGTGAATGAGCAGTTCTTC,CASSRASVWVNEQFF
TRBD2,few,TRBV3-1,TRBJ2-1,TGTGCCAGCAGCCAAGTTCCGGGACTAGCGGTGATCAATGAGCAGTTCTTC,CASSQVPGLAVINEQFF
TRBD1,many,TRBV29-1,TRBJ2-1,TGCAGCGTTGAAGATCTTAAGGGGACAGGGCGACTCAGCTCCTACAATGAGCAGTTCTTC,CSVEDLKGTGRLSSYNEQFF
.,many,TRBV29-1,TRBJ1-2,TGCAGCGATCTCAGGGTAACTAACTATGGCTACACCTTC,CSDLRVTNYGYTF
TRBD1,many,TRBV29-1,TRBJ1-5,TGCAGCGTTGCCCCCGGACAGGGGCGGCAGCCCCAGCATTTT,CSVAPGQGRQPQHF
TRBD1,few,TRBV11-2,TRBJ1-2,TGTGCCAGCAGACAACAGGGGGCTAACTATGGCTACACCTTC,CASRQQGANYGYTF
.,many,TRBV14,TRBJ2-7,TGTGCCAGCAGCAAAGCTTCGACCTACGAGCAGTACTTC,CASSKASTYEQYF
.,.,TRBV6-2/TRBV6-3,TRBJ1-5,TGTGCCAGCAGCCTACAGGGAGGCGGAGGTCAGCCCCAGCATTTT,CASSLQGGGGQPQHF
.,few,TRBV5-1,TRBJ1-5,TGCGCCAGCAGCTCCGGACAGTCAAGCAATCAGCCCCAGCATTTT,CASSSGQSSNQPQHF
TRBD2,many,TRBV28,TRBJ2-2,TGTGCCACCCATAGCGGGATAAAACCCGGGGAGCTGTTTTTT,CATHSGIKPGELFF
.,few,TRBV15,TRBJ2-2,TGTGCCACCAGCAGCCTGGGCGCCCAGAGCGGGGAGCTGTTTTTT,CATSSLGAQSGELFF
.,.,TRBV3-1,TRBJ2-7,TGTGCCAGCAGCCAATGGACTGCATACGAGCAGTACTTC,CASSQWTAYEQYF
.,.,TRBV7-9,TRBJ2-7,TGTGCCAGCAGCTTCGATTCGTCCGAGCAGTACTTC,CASSFDSSEQYF
.,few,TRBV20-1,TRBJ2-7,TGCAGTGCCCGGGCCCCTCTAGCATACGAGCAGTACTTC,CSARAPLAYEQYF
.,.,TRBV7-3,TRBJ2-1,TGTGCCAGCAGCCCCTCGGCGAACTCCTACAATGAGCAGTTCTTC,CASSPSANSYNEQFF
.,.,TRBV15,TRBJ1-6,TGTGCCACCCGGCGGGGGAAAGGCTCCTATAATTCACCCCTCCACTTT,CATRRGKGSYNSPLHF
.,.,TRBV11-3,TRBJ2-5,TGTGCCAGCAGCTTAGGTTCGGCGGGCTCTCAAGAGACCCAGTACTTC,CASSLGSAGSQETQYF
TRBD2,.,TRBV7-3,TRBJ2-1,TGTGCCAGCAGCTTAGAGGCTAGCGGGAGGTACAATGAGCAGTTCTTC,CASSLEASGRYNEQFF
.,.,TRBV6-2/TRBV6-3,TRBJ1-1,TGTGCCAGCAGTACCCTCGGGACCCCTGAGACTGAAGCTTTCTTT,CASSTLGTPETEAFF
.,few,TRBV6-2/TRBV6-3,TRBJ1-5,TGTGCCAGCATGGGCTATAGCAATCAGCCCCAGCATTTT,CASMGYSNQPQHF
TRBD2,.,TRBV7-6,TRBJ2-7,TGTGCCAGCAGCGTACGACTAGCGGGAGCCCACGAGCAGTACTTC,CASSVRLAGAHEQYF
.,many,TRBV28,TRBJ2-2,TGTGCCAGCTGCGGCCTATCAATCGTAGGCGGGGAGCTGTTTTTT,CASCGLSIVGGELFF
.,.,TRBV2,TRBJ1-1,TGTGCCAGCAGTGAACAGGCCAACACTGAAGCTTTCTTT,CASSEQANTEAFF
TRBD1,.,TRBV7-9,TRBJ2-1,TGTGCCAGCAGCTTAGCAGGGACAGGGGGAAACAATGAGCAGTTCTTC,CASSLAGTGGNNEQFF
TRBD2,.,TRBV20-1,TRBJ2-1,TGCAGTGCTATTGGGGGGAGGGCCTACAATGAGCAGTTCTTC,CSAIGGRAYNEQFF
.,.,TRBV3-1,TRBJ2-7,TGTGCCAGCAGCCAAGATCGTGTATGCTACGAGCAGTACTTC,CASSQDRVCYEQYF
.,many,TRBV28,TRBJ2-7,TGTGCCAGCAGTTTCCGAGGGTACGAGCAGTACTTC,CASSFRGYEQYF
TRBD2,many,TRBV29-1,TRBJ2-1,TGCAGCGTTGAAGGGGCGGGCGGACTAGATGGGGTGAATGAGCAGTTCTTC,CSVEGAGGLDGVNEQFF
.,.,TRBV6-2/TRBV6-3,TRBJ1-5,TGTGCCAGCAGTTACTCGAGAGGGGGGGCCCAGCCCCAGCATTTT,CASSYSRGGAQPQHF
TRBD1,.,TRBV20-1,TRBJ1-1,TGCAGTGCTAGAGATGGGGGGACAGGGGGAATGAACACTGAAGCTTTCTTT,CSARDGGTGGMNTEAFF
TRBD2,many,TRBV25-1,TRBJ2-2,TGTGCCAGCAGTGCCGGACTAGCGGGAGGGGAGCTGTTTTTT,CASSAGLAGGELFF
.,.,TRBV12-3/TRBV12-4,TRBJ2-7,TGTGCCAGCAGTTTGCGACACGGCGAGCAGTACTTC,CASSLRHGEQYF
TRBD2,few,TRBV7-9,TRBJ2-1,TGTGCCAGCAGCCCAAAGGGACTAGCGGGAGCTAATGAGCAGTTCTTC,CASSPKGLAGANEQFF
TRBD1,few,TRBV30,TRBJ1-5,TGTGCCTGGAGCATGACAGGGAATCAGCCCCAGCATTTT,CAWSMTGNQPQHF
TRBD2,many,TRBV7-2,TRBJ2-7,TGTGCCAGCAGCTTAAAAGCGGGAGGGCCCAGGTACGAGCAGTACTTC,CASSLKAGGPRYEQYF
.,few,TRBV11-1,TRBJ2-1,TGTGCCAGCAGCCTCCGAGCGGAAATGAAAGAGCAGTTCTTC,CASSLRAEMKEQFF
.,.,TRBV6-2/TRBV6-3,TRBJ2-6,TGTGCCAGCAGTTACCGAACAGGGACGACCTGGGATGGGGCCAACGTCCTGACTTTC,CASSYRTGTTWDGANVLTF
.,many,TRBV18,TRBJ2-1,TGTGCCAGCAGCCCTCGCGGGGACAATGAGCAGTTCTTC,CASSPRGDNEQFF
TRBD1,few,TRBV25-1,TRBJ1-1,TGTGCCAGCAGAAAGACGGGACAGGCTAACACTGAAGCTTTCTTT,CASRKTGQANTEAFF
TRBD1,few,TRBV5-6,TRBJ2-7,TGTGCCAGCAGTAGGATGACAGGGGACCCCTACGAGCAGTACTTC,CASSRMTGDPYEQYF
.,.,TRBV9,TRBJ1-5,TGTGCCAGCAGCGTAGGATGGGGGGGCACTCAGCCCCAGCATTTT,CASSVGWGGTQPQHF
TRBD2,many,TRBV7-9,TRBJ2-1,TGTGCCAGCAGCCCTTCTAGCGGGAGCTACAATGAGCAGTTCTTC,CASSPSSGSYNEQFF
.,.,TRBV27,TRBJ2-7,TGTGCCAGCAGTTACGGGCACGAGCAGTACTTC,CASSYGHEQYF
.,.,TRBV12-3/TRBV12-4,TRBJ1-6,TGTGCCAGCAGTTACCGAGACAGCTATAATTCACCCCTCCACTTT,CASSYRDSYNSPLHF
.,many,TRBV7-8,TRBJ2-3,TGTGCCAGCAGCAAGGCGGGGTCAGATACGCAGTATTTT,CASSKAGSDTQYF
.,many,TRBV7-3,TRBJ1-1,TGTGCCAGCAGCTTAATTGGGGCGGGTGAAGCTTTCTTT,CASSLIGAGEAFF
.,many,TRBV29-1,TRBJ2-5,TGCAGCGTTGAACTCGGGGAGACCCAGTACTTC,CSVELGETQYF